The entry below describes one TCR beta chain. This sample's RNA came from whole unsorted tissue. The data were obtained in a study of tumor and adjacent non-tumor tissue in lung cancer. For the study at large: On average, productive TCRbeta reads reached 4 million to 5 million per sample.

Looked up from germline, CDR1 is MNHEY and CDR2 is SVGEGT. The CDR3 has 12 amino acids. Three rounds of nested PCR, following a modified ARM-PCR protocol, produced the TCRbeta library. TCRdb reanalysed the multiplex PCR reads using MiXCR and keeps one entry per CDR3 protein. In the table there are approximately 120,000 distinct CDR3 sequences, more than 60% of which are singletons. The chain carries TRBV6-2 or TRBV6-3 and TRBJ1-1; D is unclear. The source of this sequence is a woman in her sixties or seventies with non-small cell lung cancer. Sequenced input: lung tumor tissue. CDR3: CTNSRSITEAFF. DNA of the CDR3: TGTACCAACAGCCGTAGTATCACTGAAGCTTTCTTT.